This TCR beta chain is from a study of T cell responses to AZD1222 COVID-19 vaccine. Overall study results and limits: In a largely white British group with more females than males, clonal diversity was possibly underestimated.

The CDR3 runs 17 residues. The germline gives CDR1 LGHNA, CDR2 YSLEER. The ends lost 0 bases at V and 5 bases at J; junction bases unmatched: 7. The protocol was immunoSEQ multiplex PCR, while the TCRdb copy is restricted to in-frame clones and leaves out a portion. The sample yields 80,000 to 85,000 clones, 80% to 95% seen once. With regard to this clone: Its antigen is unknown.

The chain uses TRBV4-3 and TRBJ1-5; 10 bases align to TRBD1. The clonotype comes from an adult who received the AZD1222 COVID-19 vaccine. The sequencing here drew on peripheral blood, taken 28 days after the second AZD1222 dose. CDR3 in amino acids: CASSQDQTGGGYQPQHF. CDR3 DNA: TGCGCCAGCAGCCAAGACCAGACAGGGGGCGGCTATCAGCCCCAGCATTTT.